This T cell receptor (beta chain) is drawn from a study of cytomegalovirus exposure and HLA in healthy donors listed by TCRdb under 2017. For the wider study: In an earlier analysis of fewer than 750 of the donors, 250 to 300 Gb of sequence data and 100 million or so unique TCR beta sequences from about 180 million T cells were reported. Five DR-DQ haplotypes were handled as single units for association and clustering, since linkage in the cohort was strong. The number of typed donors differed by locus: about 620-640 for A, B, C, DRB1 and DQB1; approximately 540 for DQA1; over 600 for DPA1; and 400 to 480 for DPB1. All discovery cohort repertoires had been generated using a single sequencing platform. Donor age, sex, ethnicity and CMV serostatus were compiled alongside the repertoire data. In a later analysis, previously published TCR beta repertoires from more than 500 donors were re-analyzed and high-resolution HLA genotyping was added so that TCR occurrence patterns could be studied. The study used immunosequencing to profile the T cell repertoires of approximately 630 subjects and linked those repertoires to cytomegalovirus serostatus. A later genetic analysis took genome-wide SNP genotypes for about 65% of the 666 donors and used that subset as a discovery cohort. In addition to the first cohort of several hundred subjects, a separate validation cohort of about 120 different subjects was used. To predict cytomegalovirus infection status, the study combined high-throughput TCR immunosequencing, statistical association of individual TCRs with disease status, and machine learning. An early release covering 500 to 750 HLA-typed donors comprised about 300 gigabases of sequencing data and around 80 million unique TCR sequences. Among about 370 genotyped donors of the cohort, an average of approximately 240,000 unique TCR beta nucleotide sequences was sequenced per donor, of which roughly 17% were non-productive. The study aimed to test whether cataloging public T cell receptors could reveal signatures of past pathogen exposure. Both class I and class II loci were covered by HLA typing, at four-digit resolution. Of the roughly 390 genotyped donors, 81% were placed in the genetic ancestry cluster associated with self-reported Caucasian donors. In the later analysis, no new phenotypic data were used to find candidate immune exposures; instead, reliance was placed on TCR beta sequences and their occurrence across donors. An earlier analysis of around 580 of the donors used high-throughput TCR beta sequencing to judge whether each TCR beta V gene segment behaved as functional or pseudogenic.

In total, 630 or so healthy bone marrow donors made up the cohort. At the time of sampling, all cohort members were nominally healthy, though unrecorded immune exposures were likely present. The donor was CMV seronegative and belonged to the group of around 350 seronegative cohort members. A peripheral blood sample was collected from each donor, and TCR beta sequencing was performed on peripheral blood mononuclear cells. Genomic DNA extraction from the blood cell samples was performed with the Qiagen DNeasy Blood Extraction Kit. Points on this clone: Its target antigen remains unknown. No per-base quality is available; no much larger clone lies one base away.

Results the study describes overall, beyond this receptor: A total of fewer than 200 TCR beta chains were listed by the study as associated with cytomegalovirus. Compared with equally common non-associated chains, HLA-associated TCR beta chains in a later analysis were more clonally expanded and had lower generation probabilities. Specific HLA alleles were associated with over 15,000 TCR beta sequences at a false discovery rate of 0.05 in a later analysis. In both the original and validation cohorts, the classifier was reported to diagnose cytomegalovirus status with high specificity and sensitivity. While some public TCRs were present in many individuals, most TCR sequences turned up only very rarely across donors. Because counts were too low, 15 to 20 rarely observed V segments, including chromosome 9 orphons, were excluded from the earlier analysis of roughly 580 of the donors. A cluster of highly shared sequence variants was judged likely to be a technical artifact of the sequencing pipeline. The presence/absence analyses assumed that sequencing depth was roughly uniform across donors, and that assumption may not be true. Several of the top co-occurrence clusters appeared to be linked to parvovirus B19, influenza, CMV and Epstein-Barr virus, according to a later analysis. A later genetic analysis reported fewer N-insertions in productive TCRs among donors in an Asian-associated ancestry cluster than the approximately 670-donor mean. Linkage disequilibrium might explain the correlated functional status among segregating V segments, but an unknown experimental factor could not be excluded. A few of the identified cytomegalovirus-associated TCR beta chains were confirmed in vitro to be specific for cytomegalovirus antigens. A further reported finding was that TCR beta sequences accurately predicted the HLA-A and HLA-B alleles for most subjects in the first cohort. A later analysis found that most CMV-associated TCR beta chains appeared HLA-restricted, with HLA associations seemingly driven largely by CMV exposure. HLA typing was unavailable for some donors at each locus, so association tests used only the typed subset. According to a later analysis, TCR association rates differed among HLA loci, with DRB1 alleles showing the most associated TCRs and HLA-C alleles showing the fewest. The 87-base-pair reads could not distinguish some IMGT-functional V segments, including TRBV6-2 and TRBV6-3, so those segments were excluded. Immune exposure information for the cohort was limited to CMV serostatus. V-gene and J-gene trimming of TCR beta chains was associated with a missense DCLRE1C variant in a later genetic analysis, and the association was replicated in an independent cohort. The cohort was sequenced for TCR beta chains only, and without alpha or paired-chain data the features that could be detected were limited. An earlier analysis of some 590 of the donors showed that most TCR beta V segments appeared in productive rearrangements either about 87% or about 30% of the time, which broadly matched IMGT annotations. The authors suggested that the approach could potentially be extended to other disease states and immunological phenotypes. Strong co-occurrence of HLA alleles, especially DR and DQ, made assigning TCR associations to individual alleles difficult.

Trimmed from V: 3 bases; trimmed from J: 3 bases; junction bases lacking a gene match: 2. The germline V gene (reference sequence) specifies LNHDA as CDR1 and SQIVND as CDR2. Inclusive of the bounding cysteine and phenylalanine, the CDR3 is 14 residues long. CDR3 DNA only is kept here, 42 bases in frame from base 1. The library was made by the immunoSEQ multiplex PCR assay. A mixture of 60 forward primers for TCR Vbeta segments and 13 reverse primers for TCR Jbeta segments was used in the multiplex PCR. Amplification of the CDR3 region of rearranged TCR beta genes was performed with a multiplex PCR assay on genomic DNA. The amplified TCR beta libraries were sequenced on the Illumina HiSeq System as 87-base-pair reads. Turning to the authors' computational methods: A later analysis tallied around 80 million unique TCR beta chains across the 550 to 850 repertoires, and roughly 11 million of those chains were shared by two or more donors. A nearest-neighbor algorithm error-corrected the raw reads and collapsed the reads into unique sequences, merging closely related sequences to remove PCR and sequencing errors. To assign V, D and J gene segments, CDR3 sequences were aligned to IMGT reference sequences. For a sequence to be retained, a match of at least six nucleotides to both a V gene segment and a J gene segment was required. A rearrangement was called productive if the CDR3 had no stop codons and remained in frame with V and J, and every other rearrangement was called non-productive. Following IMGT convention, CDR3 was defined as the stretch from the second conserved V-encoded cysteine to the conserved J-encoded phenylalanine. The earlier analysis of 500 to 750 of the donors excluded any sequence lacking an unambiguous match to a single V gene segment. An earlier analysis of 587 of the donors called V segments functional above 56.7% productive rearrangements and segregating when the between-donor standard deviation exceeded 5%. A statistical classification framework was developed to diagnose cytomegalovirus status using the catalog of TCR beta chain sequences. In a later analysis, TCR nucleotide sequences were compared against IMGT/GENE-DB human TR gene sequences so that V and J genes could be assigned. In a later analysis, CDR3 sequences and most-parsimonious VDJ recombination scenarios were assigned using the TCRdist pipeline. In a later analysis, each TCR beta chain was defined by its CDR3 amino acid sequence together with its V-gene family, and reads without a unique V-gene family were excluded. In a later analysis, 500 to 650 highly shared, low-generation-probability nucleotide sequences were removed to address suspected cross-contamination and a sequencing artifact. A later analysis calculated a clonal expansion index for each public chain from normalized within-repertoire ranks of inferred template counts. Generation probabilities in a later analysis came from a VDJ recombination model fitted to out-of-frame rearrangements, and those results were checked against IGoR. A later analysis scored TCR-TCR, TCR-HLA and TCR-CMV co-occurrence with hypergeometric tests, applying a repertoire-size bias correction to TCR pairs. In a later analysis, false discovery rates were estimated by permuting HLA or CMV assignments 20 times. In a later analysis, co-occurring TCRs were grouped with DBSCAN, and TCRdist sequence similarity was added when clustering was performed within HLA-allele-positive subsets. Repertoires with fewer than 30,000 or more than 120,000 public chains, plus five repertoires with anomalous nucleotide sharing, were excluded from co-occurrence clustering. TCRdb took over this immuneACCESS table, retaining in-frame rearrangements with V and J assigned. Such tables are incomplete; in checked studies, under half of the missing clones stem from an unresolved V gene, and the remainder is unexplained. That table supplies the V and J calls and clone size; D and trimming were determined from the DNA. This sample gives 60,000 to 70,000 clones in total; about four fifths of them show up just once. Around 4.7% of the sample comes from the top ten.

Source material: PBMCs. The clonotype originates from a woman aged 30 to 39 in good health and CMV-seronegative. This chain is built from TRBV19 and TRBJ1-1; 9 nucleotides in the junction match TRBD1. The CDR3 protein is CASSIGTGHTEAFF. In nucleotides, the sequence is TGTGCCAGTAGTATCGGGACAGGGCACACTGAAGCTTTCTTT.